In its sample, the clone carrying this T cell receptor beta chain was seen a few times. The same CDR3 arises from other DNA sequences in this sample as well. The data were produced by immunoSEQ multiplex PCR, yet TCRdb's version contains in-frame clones alone and is incomplete. The sample has around 80,000 clones; approximately 80% are singletons. This sample stems from a study of OX40 agonist ivuxolimab in advanced cancers. V was pared by 5 bases and J by 1 base, with 9 bases between. The germline gives CDR1 SGHRS, CDR2 YFSETQ. The CDR3 covers 13 residues. The receptor was isolated from an adult with an advanced solid tumor such as melanoma, head and neck, liver or kidney cancer. Sequenced material: CD4+ or CD8+ T cells sorted from blood, taken in a trial of the OX40 agonist ivuxolimab. This chain uses TRBV5-1 with TRBJ2-5; TRBD2 might be the D (6 bases). The CDR3 loop reads CASSFGGQETQYF. DNA for the CDR3: TGCGCCAGCAGTTTCGGGGGCCAAGAGACCCAGTACTTC.